This passage covers 3 T cell receptor beta chains from one sample sequenced in a study of siplizumab effects on memory and regulatory T cells. Clones were read by immunoSEQ multiplex PCR, and TCRdb kept only the in-frame ones, dropping some. The table lists about 100,000 clones, more than 85% of them singletons, with over 0.12% in the top ten. The sequencing input was CD4+ T cells sorted from blood. These receptors were collected from a human donor in good health.

The chain couples TRBV18 to TRBJ2-7; D possibly corresponds to TRBD2 (6 bases). V was pared by 0 bases and J by 1 base, with 13 bases between. Germline assignment: CDR1 KGHSH and CDR2 LQKENI. The CDR3 totals 16 residues. In DNA, the CDR3 is TGTGCCAGCTCACCACCGATGGGGGGAGTATCCTACGAGCAGTACTTC. This sequence encodes CASSPPMGGVSYEQYF.

This clone was observed a single time. The chain recombines TRBV5-6 with TRBJ1-1, with D hard to call. CDR3 length: 11 residues. The V end lost 5 bases, the J end lost 6 bases, and 8 bases lay between the germline ends. Per the germline V gene, CDR1 is SGHDT and CDR2 is YYEEEE. Written as DNA, the CDR3 is TGTGCCAGCAGTAGGGATGCTGAAGCTTTCTTT. It translates to CASSRDAEAFF.

The CDR3 nucleotides are TGCGCCAGCAGCTGGACAGGGCCCTACAATGAGCAGTTCTTC. Protein: CASSWTGPYNEQFF. The V call is TRBV5-1, the J call TRBJ2-1; 8 bases are a match to TRBD1. V lost 3 bases to trimming and J lost 2 bases; unmatched junction nucleotides: 1. Per germline, CDR1 SGHRS and CDR2 YFSETQ. This CDR3 comprises 14 residues.